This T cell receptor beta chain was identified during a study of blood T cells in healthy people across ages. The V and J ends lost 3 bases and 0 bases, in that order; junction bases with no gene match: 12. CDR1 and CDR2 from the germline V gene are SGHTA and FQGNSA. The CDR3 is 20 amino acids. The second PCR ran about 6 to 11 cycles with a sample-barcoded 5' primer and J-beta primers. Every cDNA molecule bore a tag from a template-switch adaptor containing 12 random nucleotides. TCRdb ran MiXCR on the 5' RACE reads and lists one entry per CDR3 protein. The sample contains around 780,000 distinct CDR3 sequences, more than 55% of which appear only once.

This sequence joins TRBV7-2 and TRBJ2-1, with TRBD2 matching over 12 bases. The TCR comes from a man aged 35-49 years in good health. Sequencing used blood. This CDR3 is CASSFRPRTSGTSSYNEQFF. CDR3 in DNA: TGTGCCAGCAGCTTCCGCCCCCGGACTAGCGGGACCAGCTCCTACAATGAGCAGTTCTTC.